The following is a T cell receptor (beta chain) sequence with its context. As yet, its antigen is unknown. Time point noted: neoterminal ileum biopsy at postoperative endoscopy, about 6 months after surgery. TCRB immunosequencing input was five hundred nanograms of biopsy DNA per sample. The table came from immunoSEQ multiplex PCR; TCRdb's copy has only in-frame clones and leaves some out. The data show over 7,500 clones, around 73% seen once. These data are taken from a study of T cell repertoires in ileal Crohn's disease. Findings and limits, study-wide: Endoscopic recurrence occurred in every patient whose clonality exceeded 26.8%.

J was trimmed by 2 bases and V by 3 bases; bases with no gene match: 4. Germline assignment: CDR1 LNHDA and CDR2 SQIVND (reference sequence). The CDR3 length is 15 residues. The TCR comes from an adult with Crohn's disease. Sequenced input: ileal tissue. The rearrangement joins TRBV19 to TRBJ2-1; TRBD1 matches 7 bases. Written as DNA, the CDR3 is TGTGCCAGTAGTATCGGGCAGGGGGCCTACAATGAGCAGTTCTTC. The encoded protein is CASSIGQGAYNEQFF.